The 23 T cell receptor beta chains reported below all come from one sample, sequenced in a study of blood T cell repertoires in COVID-19. Sequenced by immunoSEQ multiplex PCR; TCRdb stores in-frame clones only, minus some. The sample yields tens of thousands of clones, approximately 90% seen once. Sample: peripheral blood. Receptors were obtained from a human donor in a cohort sampled during active COVID-19.

The V and J genes are TRBV28 and TRBJ1-1, with D possibly TRBD1 on 6 matching bases. The germline V and J ends were trimmed by 4 bases and 1 base, with 13 bases remaining between them. CDR3 length equals 15 residues. Germline V CDR1 and CDR2: MDHEN, SYDVKM. Here the CDR3 DNA reads TGTGCCAGCAGTTCTCCCGGGACACCGAACACTGAAGCTTTCTTT. Amino acid sequence: CASSSPGTPNTEAFF.

Here the CDR3 DNA reads TGCGCCAGCAGTGAGACCGGGGGAGTGATCTACGAGCAGTACTTC. Translated, it gives CASSETGGVIYEQYF. The chain uses TRBV10-1 and TRBJ2-7; perhaps TRBD2 as D (6 bases). V lost 2 bases and J 3 bases, leaving 14 bases between the germline ends. This CDR3 is built from 15 residues. Germline-derived CDR1 and CDR2 are WNHNN and SYGVQD (reference sequence).

This chain connects TRBV19 to TRBJ2-7; 7 nucleotides line up with TRBD1. V was clipped by 11 bases and J by 2 bases; unmatched bases: 12. The CDR3 consists of 14 residues. Germline V CDR1 and CDR2: LNHDA, SQIVND (reference sequence). CDR3 DNA: TGTGCCTCCTCACAGGGCAGGGGGACCTACGAGCAGTACTTC. As protein: CASSQGRGTYEQYF.

This CDR3 is CASSEARGGPYSNQPQHF. The CDR3 coding sequence is TGTGCCAGCAGTGAAGCACGGGGGGGCCCATATAGCAATCAGCCCCAGCATTTT. V gene TRBV6-1 combines with J gene TRBJ1-5; D perhaps matches TRBD1 (6 bases). The CDR3 spans 18 residues. The V gene's germline CDR1 is MNHNS and CDR2 SASEGT. Trimming removed 0 bases at V and 0 bases at J, with 15 bases between.

This clone appeared a single time. The rearrangement uses TRBV19 and TRBJ2-1; D is possibly TRBD2 (7 bases). This CDR3 contains 12 residues. Germline CDR1 is LNHDA and CDR2 is SQIVND (reference sequence). V was pared by 5 bases and J by 15 bases, with 17 bases between. Here the CDR3 reads CASSPSGGARFF. The DNA for the CDR3 is TGTGCCAGTAGTCCCTCGGGGGGCGCAAGGTTCTTC.

The rearrangement links TRBV7-6 to TRBJ2-3; TRBD2 agrees at 9 bases. V was pared by 1 base and J by 2 bases, with 4 bases of the junction left unmatched. Germline-derived CDR1 and CDR2 are SGHVS and FNYEAQ. There are 16 residues in the CDR3. CDR3 coding DNA: TGTGCCAGCAGCTTAGGAGCGGGAGGCCCCACAGATACGCAGTATTTT. It specifies CASSLGAGGPTDTQYF.

This chain joins TRBV4-3 and TRBJ1-1, with TRBD1 matching over 10 bases. Trimming removed 0 bases from V and 3 bases from J; junction bases left unmatched: 4. CDR3 length: 16 amino acids. Looked up from germline, CDR1 is LGHNA and CDR2 is YSLEER. CDR3 sequence (DNA): TGCGCCAGCAGCCAAGATTCGACAGGGGGCTACACTGAAGCTTTCTTT. This encodes CASSQDSTGGYTEAFF.

Only one count was recorded for this clone. The chain couples TRBV9 to TRBJ2-6; no definite D call. Deletions cut 0 bases from V and 1 base from J, with 11 bases between. CDR1 SGDLS and CDR2 YYNGEE come from the germline V gene. This CDR3 comprises 17 residues. CDR3 loop: CASSVELWSSGANVLTF. The CDR3, as DNA: TGTGCCAGCAGCGTAGAGCTATGGAGTTCTGGGGCCAACGTCCTGACTTTC.

The V call is TRBV7-9, the J call TRBJ1-1, with D unresolved. CDR3 length: 18 amino acids. V was trimmed by 2 bases and J by 1 base, leaving 20 bases between them. From germline, CDR1 is SEHNR and CDR2 FQNEAQ (reference sequence). CDR3 nucleotide sequence: TGTGCCAGCAGCTTAAATCGAGGAGGTGGCTTTGCGAACACTGAAGCTTTCTTT. It codes for CASSLNRGGGFANTEAFF.

The chain joins TRBV11-2 to TRBJ2-3, with D maybe TRBD2 (5 bases). Germline CDR1 reads SGHAT; CDR2 reads FQNNGV. V lost 2 bases and J lost 2, with 14 bases in between. The CDR3 has 16 amino acids. In nucleotides, the CDR3 is TGTGCCAGCAGCTTAACTTCCGGGGTAATCACAGATACGCAGTATTTT. Translating it yields CASSLTSGVITDTQYF.

The CDR3 bases are TGTGCCAGCAGTGATGCAGGGAACACTGAAGCTTTCTTT. It encodes CASSDAGNTEAFF. This sequence joins TRBV2 and TRBJ1-1, with unresolved D. The CDR3 loop spans 13 amino acids. Germline V lookup: CDR1 SNHLY, CDR2 FYNNEI. Trimming cost V 3 bases and J 1 base, with 6 bases left between them. Full variable domain (remainder filled in from reference TRBV2 and TRBJ1-1): EPEVTQTPSHQVTQMGQEVILRCVPISNHLYFYWYRQILGQKVEFLVSFYNNEISEKSEIFDDQFSVERPDGSNFTLKIRSTKLEDSAMYFCASSDAGNTEAFFGQGTRLTVV.

This chain joins TRBV19 and TRBJ2-3; D uncertain. V dropped 3 bases and J dropped 6 bases, with 4 bases sitting between them. CDR3 length: 11 residues. CDR1 is LNHDA and CDR2 is SQIVND in the germline V gene (reference sequence). CDR3 region: CASSIVDTQYF. The CDR3 DNA is TGTGCCAGTAGTATCGTCGATACGCAGTATTTT.

The V call is TRBV9, the J call TRBJ1-1; TRBD1 is a possible D gene (5 bases). The CDR3 is made up of 14 amino acids. Germline V gene data show CDR1 as SGDLS and CDR2 as YYNGEE. Between the trimmed V and J ends, which lost 0 bases and 9 bases, there was a span of 15 bases. CDR3 DNA: TGTGCCAGCAGCGTAGCTAGTGCGGACATGCAAGCTTTCTTT. It yields the protein CASSVASADMQAFF.

This rearrangement joins TRBV10-3 to TRBJ1-5; no clear D gene. This CDR3 spans 14 amino acids. Germline V gives CDR1 ENHRY, CDR2 SYGVKD. The V end was cut by 1 base, the J end by 3 bases, with 7 bases between. The DNA for the CDR3 is TGTGCCATCAGTGAGTTCGGGAACAATCAGCCCCAGCATTTT. Protein: CAISEFGNNQPQHF.

The genes are TRBV4-2 and TRBJ1-1; the D gene is possibly TRBD1 (5 bases). The CDR3 totals 17 residues. V lost 6 bases and J 0 bases, leaving 20 bases between the germline ends. Per germline, CDR1 LGHNA and CDR2 YNFKEQ. CDR3 in DNA: TGTGCCAGCAGTAAGGGAGGGACGGGAATTATGAACACTGAAGCTTTCTTT. Its translation is CASSKGGTGIMNTEAFF.

This clone was detected a few times. This rearrangement joins TRBV19 to TRBJ2-2; D is perhaps TRBD1 (6 bases). CDR1 LNHDA and CDR2 SQIVND come from the germline V gene (reference sequence). The CDR3 has 16 amino acids. The V gene lost 7 bases and the J gene lost 0 bases, with 15 bases spanning the gap. CDR3 residues: CASTTGWFANTGELFF. The CDR3 bases are TGTGCCAGTACAACAGGGTGGTTCGCGAACACCGGGGAGCTGTTTTTT.

This clone was detected only a few times. The rearrangement joins TRBV7-9 to TRBJ1-2; D is unresolved. The V and J ends lost 1 base and 6 bases respectively, with 12 bases between them. CDR1 SEHNR and CDR2 FQNEAQ come from the germline V gene (reference sequence). CDR3 length: 14 amino acids. Here the CDR3 DNA reads TGTGCCAGCAGCTTAGAAACCCCCGTAGATGGCTACACCTTC. Amino acid sequence: CASSLETPVDGYTF.

This chain joins TRBV7-9 and TRBJ1-1; D ambiguous. The germline V gene encodes CDR1 SEHNR and CDR2 FQNEAQ (reference sequence). The CDR3 has 12 residues. Trimming removed 5 bases at V and 8 bases at J, with 12 bases between. As DNA, the CDR3 is TGTGCCAGCAGCCCGGAGGTGGGAGAAGCTTTCTTT. This sequence encodes CASSPEVGEAFF.

The genes are TRBV28 and TRBJ1-4; 8 nucleotides match TRBD1. The CDR3 has 16 residues. Germline V gene data show CDR1 as MDHEN and CDR2 as SYDVKM. V shed 6 bases, J shed 3 bases, and the junction held 9 bases outside the gene matches. The CDR3 sequence is CASSPRGPRANEKLFF. CDR3 bases: TGTGCCAGCAGCCCCAGGGGGCCCAGAGCTAATGAAAAACTGTTTTTT.

This clone was counted a single time. The CDR3 region is CASSLVGIQGQYF. DNA for the CDR3: TGTGCCAGCAGCTTAGTAGGAATCCAGGGGCAGTACTTC. The chain is built from TRBV7-6 and TRBJ2-7, with D possibly TRBD1 on 5 matching bases. The CDR3 loop spans 13 amino acids. Germline V gene sequence: CDR1 SGHVS, CDR2 FNYEAQ. V dropped 1 base and J dropped 9 bases, with 13 bases sitting between them.

This clone has only a few counts. This sequence joins TRBV3-1 (or the pseudogene TRBV3-2) and TRBJ2-6, with D possibly being TRBD1 (5 bases). Germline V gives CDR1 LGHDT, CDR2 YNNKEL (reference sequence). The germline V and J ends were trimmed by 2 bases and 12 bases, with 11 bases remaining between them. The CDR3 has 13 amino acids. This CDR3 reads CASSQYRGRVLTF. Written as DNA, the CDR3 is TGTGCCAGCAGCCAATATAGGGGCCGCGTCCTGACTTTC.

V gene TRBV28 combines with J gene TRBJ1-1; no definite D call. The CDR3 contains 12 residues. Trimming stripped 9 bases from V and 1 base from J, with 9 bases between. Germline lookup yields CDR1 MDHEN and CDR2 SYDVKM. The CDR3 DNA sequence: TGTGCCAGTCACAATTGGAACACTGAAGCTTTCTTT. This sequence encodes CASHNWNTEAFF.

The chain employs TRBV5-6 and TRBJ2-2; no firm D call. The V end lost 1 base, the J end lost 1 base, and 5 bases lay between the germline ends. Germline V gene lookup returns CDR1 SGHDT and CDR2 YYEEEE. The CDR3 runs 14 residues. Written as DNA, the CDR3 is TGTGCCAGCAGCTTGACGGGGAACACCGGGGAGCTGTTTTTT. As protein: CASSLTGNTGELFF.